What follows are 29 T cell receptor beta chains derived from one specimen sequenced in a study of cytomegalovirus exposure and HLA in healthy donors. TCRdb's copy holds only in-frame clones and misses some; the assay was immunoSEQ multiplex PCR. Of roughly 330,000 clones in the sample, 87% were seen once. Sequencing input: PBMCs. The source of these receptors is a woman in her twenties or thirties in good health and CMV-seropositive.

J is TRBJ2-1 and V is TRBV6-1; D possibly uses TRBD1 or TRBD2 (5 bases each). The germline CDR1 and CDR2 sequences are MNHNS and SASEGT. Trimming stripped 3 bases from V and 6 bases from J, with 15 bases between. CDR3 length: 15 amino acids. The CDR3 DNA reads as TGTGCCAGCAGTGAGACCCTTGATGGGGGCAATGAGCAGTTCTTC. Its protein is CASSETLDGGNEQFF.

This clone showed up just a few times. This rearrangement joins TRBV27 to TRBJ1-1; D unresolved. Germline V CDR1 and CDR2: MNHEY, SMNVEV (reference sequence). V shed 6 bases and J shed 3 bases, with 14 bases lying between them. The CDR3 length is 14 residues. The CDR3 sequence: CASSLGWEDTEAFF. The CDR3 bases are TGTGCCAGCAGCCTCGGGTGGGAGGACACTGAAGCTTTCTTT.

The chain uses TRBV4-1 and TRBJ2-1; 9 nucleotides agree with TRBD2. Trimming took 1 base from V and 3 from J; bases not matched to a gene: 7. Germline V gene sequence: CDR1 MGHRA, CDR2 YSYEKL. The CDR3 is made up of 17 amino acids. CDR3 sequence: CASSQVSATSGYNEQFF. CDR3 DNA sequence: TGCGCCAGCAGCCAAGTTAGCGCGACTAGCGGCTACAATGAGCAGTTCTTC.

J is TRBJ2-3 and V is TRBV30, with D perhaps being TRBD1 or TRBD2 (5 bases each). The CDR3 covers 12 residues. Germline lookup yields CDR1 GTSNPN and CDR2 SVGIG (reference sequence). Trimming pared 1 base from V and 6 bases from J, leaving 8 bases between. For the CDR3, the DNA is TGTGCCTGGAGTGGGGGCGGGGATACGCAGTATTTT. This encodes CAWSGGGDTQYF.

This clone appeared a single time. CDR3 sequence: CASSLYDRAQETQYF. CDR3 nucleotide sequence: TGTGCCAGCAGCTTATACGACAGGGCGCAAGAGACCCAGTACTTC. This chain joins TRBV13 and TRBJ2-5; 7 bases match TRBD1. The CDR3 runs to 15 residues. The germline V gene encodes CDR1 PRHDT and CDR2 FYEKMQ (reference sequence). Trimming took 2 bases from V and 2 from J; bases not matched to a gene: 5.

This chain links TRBV7-2 with TRBJ1-6; the D is unclear. Trimming took off 5 bases at V and 5 bases at J, with 13 bases between the two ends. The V gene's germline CDR1 is SGHTA and CDR2 FQGNSA. The CDR3 has 15 residues. The CDR3 bases are TGTGCCAGCAGCAGGTGGACGACCCATAATTCACCCCTCCACTTT. Translation: CASSRWTTHNSPLHF.

The J gene is TRBJ2-1, the V gene TRBV29-1; tentative D call: TRBD2 (7 bases). The CDR3 is 12 amino acids. V was trimmed by 5 bases and J by 8 bases, leaving 13 bases between them. CDR1 and CDR2 from the germline V gene are SQVTM and ANQGSEA. The CDR3 nucleotides are TGCAGCGTTAGGGAGGGGGTCGATGAGCAGTTCTTC. Translation: CSVREGVDEQFF.

The V call is TRBV25-1, the J call TRBJ1-1; 8 bases are shared with TRBD1. V trimming: 3 bases; J trimming: 8 bases; junction bases outside the gene matches: 5. Germline-derived CDR1 and CDR2 are MGHDK and SYGVNS. The CDR3 covers 13 residues. The CDR3 region is CASSERTGTEAFF. In nucleotides, the CDR3 is TGTGCCAGCAGTGAGAGGACAGGGACCGAAGCTTTCTTT.

The chain carries TRBV5-4 and TRBJ2-2; 10 bases map to TRBD2. The CDR3 contains 17 residues. With 0 bases clipped from V and 1 base from J, the junction kept 3 bases outside the gene matches. CDR1 and CDR2 from the germline V gene are SGHNT and YYREEE (reference sequence). CDR3: CASSLELAGLNTGELFF. The CDR3 coding sequence is TGTGCCAGCAGCTTGGAACTAGCGGGGTTGAACACCGGGGAGCTGTTTTTT.

The rearrangement uses TRBV28 and TRBJ1-5, with 7 bases matching TRBD1. V shed 7 bases and J 3 bases; nucleotides not matched to a gene: 6. CDR3 length: 14 amino acids. CDR1 MDHEN and CDR2 SYDVKM come from the germline V gene. The CDR3 reads CASNTGQYNQPQHF. The CDR3, as DNA: TGTGCCAGCAACACGGGACAGTACAATCAGCCCCAGCATTTT.

The V gene is TRBV7-6, the J gene TRBJ2-3; D call uncertain. This CDR3 region has 12 residues. Per the germline V gene, CDR1 is SGHVS and CDR2 is FNYEAQ. V was clipped by 1 base and J by 5 bases, with 4 bases between them. The CDR3, as DNA: TGTGCCAGCAGCTTAGAGAGAGATACGCAGTATTTT. It yields the protein CASSLERDTQYF.

The chain has TRBV5-1 and TRBJ2-1, with 7 bases matching TRBD1. This CDR3 is built from 15 residues. From germline, CDR1 is SGHRS and CDR2 YFSETQ. Trimming cost V 5 bases and J 2 bases; bases outside gene matches: 7. CDR3 residues: CASSGKGQTYNEQFF. DNA for the CDR3: TGCGCCAGCAGTGGTAAGGGACAGACCTACAATGAGCAGTTCTTC.

This clone showed up just a few times. This chain links TRBV28 with TRBJ1-5; D remains ambiguous. Trimming cost V 10 bases and J 8 bases, with 6 bases left between them. CDR1 and CDR2 (germline): MDHEN, SYDVKM. CDR3 length: 9 residues. The CDR3 bases are TGTGCCACCGGGAAGCCCCAGCATTTT. Translated: CATGKPQHF. Supplemented by reference TRBV28 and TRBJ1-5, the full variable domain reads DVKVTQSSRYLVKRTGEKVFLECVQDMDHENMFWYRQDPGLGLRLIYFSYDVKMKEKGDIPEGYSVSREKKERFSLILESASTNQTSMYLCATGKPQHFGDGTRLSIL.

This sequence joins TRBV5-1 and TRBJ2-7; 8 nucleotides line up with TRBD1. There are 16 residues in the CDR3. CDR1 and CDR2 (germline): SGHRS, YFSETQ. V dropped 4 bases and J dropped 5; count of bases not matched to a gene: 14. This CDR3 reads CASSPGQGRLSDEQYF. Written as DNA, the CDR3 is TGCGCCAGCAGCCCTGGACAGGGTCGTTTGTCCGACGAGCAGTACTTC. Filled out from reference TRBV5-1 and TRBJ2-7, the complete variable domain reads KAGVTQTPRYLIKTRGQQVTLSCSPISGHRSVSWYQQTPGQGLQFLFEYFSETQRNKGNFPGRFSGRQFSNSRSEMNVSTLELGDSALYLCASSPGQGRLSDEQYFGPGTRLTVT.

The chain uses TRBV6-1 and TRBJ2-2; perhaps TRBD1 as D (6 bases). Germline loops: CDR1 MNHNS, CDR2 SASEGT. The V end was cut by 6 bases, the J end by 6 bases, with 17 bases between. The CDR3 spans 15 residues. The CDR3 sequence: CASSSRGLGSGELFF. CDR3 bases: TGTGCCAGCAGCTCCAGGGGCCTTGGGTCCGGGGAGCTGTTTTTT.

V usage is TRBV19 and J usage is TRBJ1-2, with no clear D. Germline V gene data show CDR1 as LNHDA and CDR2 as SQIVND (reference sequence). The CDR3 contains 15 residues. V gave up 3 bases and J gave up 5 bases, with 16 bases separating them. The CDR3 region has the DNA TGTGCCAGTAGTATTCTGTCCGGGCGGGGTTATGGCTACACCTTC. Its translation is CASSILSGRGYGYTF.

This clone occurred once. V usage is TRBV28 and J usage is TRBJ2-6; D gene uncertain. Between the trimmed V and J ends, which lost 7 bases and 0 bases, there was a span of 10 bases. The CDR3 length is 15 residues. CDR1 and CDR2 from the germline V gene are MDHEN and SYDVKM. The CDR3 DNA sequence: TGTGCCAGCATGACAACGGGCTCTGGGGCCAACGTCCTGACTTTC. This sequence encodes CASMTTGSGANVLTF.

The chain recombines TRBV4-3 with TRBJ2-1; D unclear. The germline gives CDR1 LGHNA, CDR2 YSLEER. The CDR3 extends over 14 amino acids. V gave up 0 bases and J gave up 7 bases, with 10 bases separating them. For the CDR3, the DNA is TGCGCCAGCAGCCAAGAACCATCGCGGAATGAGCAGTTCTTC. It encodes CASSQEPSRNEQFF.

The chain has TRBV2 and TRBJ2-1; D is perhaps TRBD1 (5 bases). V was shortened by 5 bases and J by 15 bases, with 14 bases between the two germline ends. The CDR3 runs 11 residues. CDR1 SNHLY and CDR2 FYNNEI come from the germline V gene. CDR3 region: CASSQGPRAFF. DNA of the CDR3: TGTGCCAGCAGTCAGGGCCCCCGGGCGTTCTTC.

The V and J genes are TRBV4-1 and TRBJ1-2; TRBD1 aligns across 7 bases. The junction had 5 bases not matched to a gene; V was cut back by 0 bases and J by 4 bases. This CDR3 has 15 amino acids. Germline-derived CDR1 and CDR2 are MGHRA and YSYEKL. The CDR3 bases are TGCGCCAGCAGCCAAGACCCAGGGGGTAGCTATGGCTACACCTTC. It specifies CASSQDPGGSYGYTF.

The rearrangement joins TRBV9 to TRBJ2-2; 7 nucleotides align to TRBD2. CDR3 length: 15 amino acids. The germline V gene has CDR1 SGDLS and CDR2 YYNGEE. This chain's CDR3 is CATTPASGNTGELFF. The CDR3 DNA reads as TGTGCGACGACCCCGGCTAGCGGTAACACCGGGGAGCTGTTTTTT.

With respect to this clone: The identical CDR3 is also encoded by other nucleotide sequences in the sample. This chain links TRBV7-3 with TRBJ2-7; perhaps TRBD2 as D (6 bases). The CDR3 length is 13 residues. Trimming took 5 bases from V and 4 from J, leaving 12 bases between them. Germline loops: CDR1 SGHTA, CDR2 FQGTGA. The CDR3, as DNA: TGTGCCAGCAGCCCCGGGACTTCTTACGAGCAGTACTTC. Protein: CASSPGTSYEQYF.

The chain joins TRBV4-2 to TRBJ1-6; 10 nucleotides align to TRBD1. V lost 3 bases and J lost 0; bases outside the gene matches: 5. The V gene's germline CDR1 is LGHNA and CDR2 YNFKEQ. CDR3 length: 18 amino acids. CDR3: CASSHRQGASSYNSPLHF. The CDR3 DNA reads as TGTGCCAGCAGCCATAGACAGGGGGCGAGCTCCTATAATTCACCCCTCCACTTT.

The genes are TRBV6-5 and TRBJ1-2, with TRBD1 as a possible D gene (5 bases). The ends were cut back, 2 bases at V and 9 bases at J, with 10 bases in the middle. The germline CDR1 and CDR2 sequences are MNHEY and SVGAGI. This CDR3 comprises 12 residues. The DNA of the CDR3 is TGTGCCAGCAGTTACGGGGCAGCGAGCTACACCTTC. It codes for CASSYGAASYTF.

Comments on this clone: Additional DNA sequences in this sample encode the identical CDR3. The chain carries TRBV30 and TRBJ2-3; 7 nucleotides line up with TRBD2. V lost 3 bases, J lost 4 bases, and 1 base stayed unmatched. CDR1 and CDR2 (germline): GTSNPN, SVGIG (reference sequence). The CDR3 totals 12 residues. In DNA, the CDR3 is TGTGCCTGGAGCCGGGGGGCAGATACGCAGTATTTT. Amino acid sequence: CAWSRGADTQYF.

The J gene is TRBJ1-4, the V gene TRBV29-1; unclear D gene. CDR1 is SQVTM, CDR2 ANQGSEA, per germline. This CDR3 has 15 residues. With 7 bases removed from V and 7 bases from J, the gap between germline ends came to 22 bases. In DNA form, the CDR3 reads TGCAGCGGCCTCCGGCCAACCGAACGGGGTGAAAAACTGTTTTTT. This codes for CSGLRPTERGEKLFF.

The chain joins TRBV5-4 to TRBJ2-1; TRBD2 aligns across 13 bases. Germline assignment: CDR1 SGHNT and CDR2 YYREEE (reference sequence). The CDR3 runs 17 residues. V shed 4 bases and J 5 bases; nucleotides not matched to a gene: 9. CDR3 residues: CASSLGLAGDLNNEQFF. CDR3 sequence (DNA): TGTGCCAGCAGCCTTGGACTAGCGGGAGATCTCAACAATGAGCAGTTCTTC.

The chain combines TRBV6-1 with TRBJ2-3; possibly TRBD2 for D (7 bases). CDR3 length equals 15 residues. Trimming removed 6 bases from V and 2 bases from J, with 15 bases in between. Germline assignment: CDR1 MNHNS and CDR2 SASEGT. The CDR3 DNA sequence: TGTGCCAGCAGAAACATAGGGGGGGCCACAGATACGCAGTATTTT. As protein: CASRNIGGATDTQYF.

This chain uses TRBV5-1 with TRBJ1-1; 8 nucleotides line up with TRBD1. This CDR3 region has 12 residues. V lost 2 bases and J lost 11; bases outside the gene matches: 5. CDR1 SGHRS and CDR2 YFSETQ come from the germline V gene. The CDR3 sequence: CASSLQGGFAFF. CDR3 bases: TGCGCCAGCAGCTTACAGGGGGGGTTCGCTTTCTTT.